This T cell receptor beta chain was recorded in a study of cytomegalovirus exposure and HLA in healthy donors. Trimming took 3 bases from V and 3 from J, leaving 12 bases between them. There are 15 residues in the CDR3. Germline V gene data show CDR1 as SGHTA and CDR2 as FQGTGA. Study-wide findings and caveats: A later analysis found common viral pathogens apparently linked to several of the most significant clusters.

The PCR had 60 Vbeta and 13 Jbeta primers. This table comes from immunoSEQ multiplex PCR, and its TCRdb copy is limited to in-frame clones, with some not included. The top ten hold 7.5% to 9% of the sample, which has more than 85,000 clones, approximately 80% seen once. Of note for this clone: What it recognizes is unknown.

Sequenced sample: PBMCs. The chain has TRBV7-3 and TRBJ2-1; D is perhaps TRBD1 (6 bases). The clonotype originates from a female donor in good health and CMV-seronegative. The CDR3 sequence is CASSFGNRVYNEQFF. In nucleotides, the CDR3 is TGTGCCAGCAGCTTCGGGAACAGGGTCTACAATGAGCAGTTCTTC.